Listed below are T cell receptor beta chains from one sample, sequenced in a study of cytomegalovirus exposure and HLA in healthy donors. TCRdb's copy holds only in-frame clones and misses some; the assay was immunoSEQ multiplex PCR. The sample has 160,000 or so clones, less than 80% seen once. The sequenced sample was PBMCs. All receptors derive from a man aged 40-49 years in good health and CMV-seronegative. Both conserved end residues are part of each CDR3. Fields, in order: D gene, V gene, J gene, clone size, CDR3 DNA, CDR3 protein. D genes are given only for firm matches. Size tells how often a clone was seen (once, few, many) or the class of an expanded clone, and some rows leave it out.

TRBD1	TRBV5-1	TRBJ2-7	-	TGCGCCAGCAGCCTTGGGTCGGGACAGCGATTCTACGAGCAGTACTTC	CASSLGSGQRFYEQYF
-	TRBV28	TRBJ1-1	-	TGTGCCAGCAGTCCCGTCACAATGAACACTGAAGCTTTCTTT	CASSPVTMNTEAFF
-	TRBV10-3	TRBJ2-5	once	TGTGCCATCAGTCAGAACCAAGAGACCCAGTACTTC	CAISQNQETQYF
TRBD1	TRBV6-5	TRBJ1-2	-	TGTGCCAGCAGTTCAGACAGGGGAAGGTTCGGCTACACCTTC	CASSSDRGRFGYTF
-	TRBV11-2	TRBJ2-1	-	TGTGCCAGCAGCTTCAGGGATAGGGAATACAATGAGCAGTTCTTC	CASSFRDREYNEQFF
TRBD2	TRBV11-2	TRBJ2-4	once	TGTGCCAGCAGCCCCCCCCCAGCGGGAGAGAGGATTCAGTACTTC	CASSPPPAGERIQYF
TRBD2	TRBV5-4	TRBJ2-1	-	TGTGCCAGCAGCTTGGGGACTAGGGCCAGGAGTGAGCAGTTCTTC	CASSLGTRARSEQFF
-	TRBV5-8	TRBJ2-7	once	TGTGCCAGCAGCCTAGTGGCCTACGAGCAGTACTTC	CASSLVAYEQYF
TRBD1	TRBV19	TRBJ1-4	-	TGTGCCAGTAGTATAAGGGGACAGGGATATGAAAAACTGTTTTTT	CASSIRGQGYEKLFF
-	TRBV10-3	TRBJ2-3	-	TGTGCCATCAAGAGGGCGGTCACAGATACGCAGTATTTT	CAIKRAVTDTQYF
TRBD1	TRBV27	TRBJ2-1	-	TGTGCCAGCAGTTTATGGGCAGGGGGCGGTACAATGAGTGTGTTCTTC	CASSLWAGGGTMSVFF
TRBD2	TRBV5-1	TRBJ2-7	-	TGCGCCAGCAGCTTGGCTGGCGGGAGGGCCGACGAGCAGTACTTC	CASSLAGGRADEQYF
TRBD2	TRBV18	TRBJ2-7	once	TGTGCCAGCTCACTCCCCGAGACTAGCGGGACCTACGAGCAGTACTTC	CASSLPETSGTYEQYF
-	TRBV10-1	TRBJ2-7	few	TGCGCCAGCAGTGAGGGAGGCCTCTCCTACGAGCAGTACTTC	CASSEGGLSYEQYF
TRBD2	TRBV2	TRBJ2-1	-	TGTGCCAGCAGCCGGGGACTAGCGGGCCTCAATGAGCAGTTCTTC	CASSRGLAGLNEQFF
-	TRBV21-1	TRBJ1-1	-	TGTGCCAGCAGCAAAGGCCCCGGACATAAGAACACTGAAGCTTTCTTT	CASSKGPGHKNTEAFF
-	TRBV5-1	TRBJ1-2	few	TGCGCCAGCAGCTTGGCTCGCCAGGGGTTATACACCTTC	CASSLARQGLYTF
-	TRBV6-1	TRBJ2-7	-	TGTGCCGCGCAGGGAAAACTCGACGAGCAGTACTTC	CAAQGKLDEQYF
-	TRBV7-6	TRBJ2-7	-	TGTGCCAGCAGCTTAGCGGCGGCAGACTACGCCTACGAGCAGTACTTC	CASSLAAADYAYEQYF
TRBD2	TRBV4-2	TRBJ2-2	few	TGTGCCAGCAGCCAAGGACTAGCGGGAGTTAGCACCGGGGAGCTGTTTTTT	CASSQGLAGVSTGELFF
-	TRBV20-1	TRBJ2-3	-	TGCAGCTTCAGTGTGGTAGATACGCAGTATTTT	CSFSVVDTQYF
TRBD1	TRBV6-5	TRBJ2-2	few	TGTGCCAGCAGTTACCAAACAGGGGAGACCGGGGAGCTGTTTTTT	CASSYQTGETGELFF
-	TRBV5-6	TRBJ1-1	-	TGTGCCAGCAGCCCAGACGGAACCAGGGGAGCTTTCTTT	CASSPDGTRGAFF
TRBD2	TRBV11-2	TRBJ2-7	-	TGTGCCAGCAGCTTAGAAGGCGGGAGGGCTCCAACCGAGCAGTACTTC	CASSLEGGRAPTEQYF
TRBD2	TRBV4-3	TRBJ2-4	once	TGCGCCAGCAGCCACGCGGGAGCGGCCATTCAGTACTTC	CASSHAGAAIQYF
-	TRBV19	TRBJ2-7	-	TGTGCCAGTAGGTCACAGGGTTCGTACGAGCAGTACTTC	CASRSQGSYEQYF
TRBD1	TRBV19	TRBJ2-5	-	TGTGCCAGCAAGCGAGGACAGGGCCGGGAGACCCAGTACTTC	CASKRGQGRETQYF
-	TRBV30	TRBJ1-1	-	TGTGCCTGGAGTACAGAAACCACTGAAGCTTTCTTT	CAWSTETTEAFF
TRBD2	TRBV29-1	TRBJ2-7	-	TGCAGCGTGGCGGGGGGTGGCGCTACGTGGCAGTACTTC	CSVAGGGATWQYF
-	TRBV4-2	TRBJ1-5	-	TGTGCCAGCAGCCAAGACCGGGATCAGCCCCAGCATTTT	CASSQDRDQPQHF
-	TRBV18	TRBJ2-3	once	TGTGCCAGCTCACCCACCGAGGAAACAGGCAGGAATACGCAGTATTTT	CASSPTEETGRNTQYF
-	TRBV5-6	TRBJ2-7	few	TGTGCCAGCAGCCCTTCGGGGGTGGGTCGTAAGCAGCAGTACTTC	CASSPSGVGRKQQYF
TRBD1	TRBV11-2	TRBJ1-4	few	TGTGCCAGCAGCAAGGAGGGACAGAACAATGAAAAACTGTTTTTT	CASSKEGQNNEKLFF
-	TRBV6-5	TRBJ2-6	-	TGTGCCAGCTTGTGGGCTTTCTCTGGGGCCAACGTCCTGACTTTC	CASLWAFSGANVLTF
TRBD2	TRBV9	TRBJ2-2	-	TGTGCCAGCAGCGCCGGACTAGCCGGCACCGGGGAGCTGTTTTTT	CASSAGLAGTGELFF
-	TRBV29-1	TRBJ1-3	-	TGCAGCGTTGAGTCCGGGATCAGAAACACCATATATTTT	CSVESGIRNTIYF
TRBD2	TRBV29-1	TRBJ2-3	-	TGCAGCGTAAATGGACTAGCGGGAGGCGCTAGCACAGATACGCAGTATTTT	CSVNGLAGGASTDTQYF
TRBD2	TRBV28	TRBJ2-7	-	TGTGCCAGCAGTTACGGGACTAGCGGGTCGTACGAGCAGTACTTC	CASSYGTSGSYEQYF
TRBD2	TRBV5-1	TRBJ2-5	-	TGCGCCAGCAGATCTGGATTTCTAGCGGGAGGGCCGGTCGAGACCCAGTACTTC	CASRSGFLAGGPVETQYF
-	TRBV5-1	TRBJ2-7	-	TGCGCCAGCAGCTTGGATGTCAGGTATTCCTACGAGCAGTACTTC	CASSLDVRYSYEQYF
TRBD2	TRBV30	TRBJ2-3	-	TGTGCCTGGGGGATAGGGGCGGGAGGGGTAGGGGCAGATACGCAGTATTTT	CAWGIGAGGVGADTQYF